These T cell receptor beta chains were read from a single sample in a study of T-cell reconstitution after alpha-beta-depleted transplantation in children. TCRdb ran MiXCR on the PCR reads and lists one entry per CDR3 protein. Counted here are about 540,000 distinct CDR3 sequences, around 17% occurring once; the ten biggest clones make up less than 4%. Sequenced here: PBMCs from the stem cell graft donor, sampled from the stem cell graft. The receptors come from a human donor who donated a stem cell graft to a child with acute lymphoblastic leukemia. Each CDR3 is given with its conserved first and last residue. D genes are given only for firm matches. Rows may omit the clone size; those that give it use once, few, many or a size class.

TRBV12-3/TRBV12-4	-	TRBJ2-1	few	TGTGCCAGCAGCCGATATACCCATGAGCAGTTCTTC	CASSRYTHEQFF
TRBV7-3	TRBD2	TRBJ2-1	many	TGTGCCAGCAGCTTAAGCCTAGCGGGAGCTATGAATGAGCAGTTCTTC	CASSLSLAGAMNEQFF
TRBV5-6	-	TRBJ1-4	few	TGTGCCAGCAGCTTGGCCGTGGGAGGGGCGGAAAAACTGTTTTTT	CASSLAVGGAEKLFF
TRBV5-5	TRBD2	TRBJ2-1	few	TGTGCCAGCAGCTCCCCCATGCGGGGGTTTGAGAATGAGCAGTTCTTC	CASSSPMRGFENEQFF
TRBV6-1	-	TRBJ2-5	-	TGTGCCAGCAGAAGACAGGGAGGGAGCTACCAAGAGACCCAGTACTTC	CASRRQGGSYQETQYF
TRBV12-3/TRBV12-4	-	TRBJ1-3	-	TGTGCCAGCAGTCCGGGGGGAAGTATAGACACCATATATTTT	CASSPGGSIDTIYF
TRBV2	-	TRBJ2-1	-	TGTGCCAGCAGTGAGGGGGTAAGCTCCTACAATGAGCAGTTCTTC	CASSEGVSSYNEQFF
TRBV5-6	-	TRBJ1-1	few	TGTGCCAGCAGCTCAAACGGGGGGGACCTGAACACTGAAGCTTTCTTT	CASSSNGGDLNTEAFF
TRBV5-1	-	TRBJ1-1	many	TGCGCCAGCAGCTTTACAGGGTACACTGAAGCTTTCTTT	CASSFTGYTEAFF
TRBV19	TRBD2	TRBJ2-1	-	TGTGCCAGTACCACGGGGGGGCCCTACAATGAGCAGTTCTTC	CASTTGGPYNEQFF
TRBV6-5	-	TRBJ2-1	-	TGTGCCAGCAGTTATTTTCGCGGGACCGATGAGCAGTTCTTC	CASSYFRGTDEQFF
TRBV4-1	TRBD2	TRBJ2-7	-	TGCGCCAGCAGCCACGCCCTAGCGGGAGCCTCCTACGAGCAGTACTTC	CASSHALAGASYEQYF
TRBV3-1	TRBD2	TRBJ2-2	-	TGTGCCAGCAGCCAAGGGATAGCGGGAGACAGGATCGGGGAGCTGTTTTTT	CASSQGIAGDRIGELFF
TRBV9	TRBD1	TRBJ1-2	-	TGTGCCAGCAGGACCTCAGGGGGCCCCTATGGCTACACCTTC	CASRTSGGPYGYTF
TRBV12-3/TRBV12-4	-	TRBJ1-1	-	TGTGCCAGCAGTTTAGGAAGGGTTGGCCTGGACACTGAAGCTTTCTTT	CASSLGRVGLDTEAFF
TRBV5-6	-	TRBJ1-4	few	TGTGCCAGCAGCTTGTGGGGTTATCCAACTAATGAAAAACTGTTTTTT	CASSLWGYPTNEKLFF
TRBV18	TRBD2	TRBJ2-1	few	TGTGCCAGCTCACCCGGGACTAGCGGTGAGCAGTTCTTC	CASSPGTSGEQFF
TRBV12-3/TRBV12-4	-	TRBJ2-5	few	TGTGCCAGCAGTTTAATGAGGACGGGTGGCCAGTACTTC	CASSLMRTGGQYF
TRBV10-3	-	TRBJ2-3	-	TGTGCCGCGGGGGCTACAGATACGCAGTATTTT	CAAGATDTQYF
TRBV29-1	-	TRBJ1-5	-	TGCAGCGTTGAGGTCGGGGATAGCAATCAGCCCCAGCATTTT	CSVEVGDSNQPQHF
TRBV27	TRBD1	TRBJ2-7	many	TGTGCCAGCAGTGGACAGGCAAGCTCCTACGAGCAGTACTTC	CASSGQASSYEQYF
TRBV20-1	TRBD1	TRBJ2-5	-	TGCAGTGCTCACGGGAGCAACAGGGGGCCAGAGACCCAGTACTTC	CSAHGSNRGPETQYF
TRBV5-1	-	TRBJ2-3	few	TGCGCCAGCAGCTTGTTATTGGGGGATACGCAGTATTTT	CASSLLLGDTQYF
TRBV29-1	TRBD1	TRBJ1-1	few	TGCAGTGTGTTTCAGGGGGTGACTGAAGCTTTCTTT	CSVFQGVTEAFF
TRBV9	-	TRBJ1-2	-	TGTGCCTCGAAAGGGGTAGGGACAACAGACCACTATGGCTACACCTTC	CASKGVGTTDHYGYTF
TRBV4-1	TRBD1	TRBJ2-5	few	TGCGCCAGCAGCCAAGATCCGGGGACAGGGGATGGAGAGACCCAGTACTTC	CASSQDPGTGDGETQYF
TRBV5-1	-	TRBJ1-6	few	TGCGCCAGCAGCTGGGGCGAGCAGTCACCCCTCCACTTT	CASSWGEQSPLHF
TRBV10-3	-	TRBJ2-7	-	TGTGCCATCAGTGTAGGTTTAGGGAACTACGAGCAGTACTTC	CAISVGLGNYEQYF
TRBV12-3/TRBV12-4	-	TRBJ1-1	-	TGTGCCAGCGTTAGGGGTGGGACTGAAGCTTTCTTT	CASVRGGTEAFF
TRBV24-1	TRBD2	TRBJ2-2	few	TGTGCCACCAGTGATTGGACTAGCGGAGAAACCGGGGAGCTGTTTTTT	CATSDWTSGETGELFF
TRBV5-1	-	TRBJ2-7	once	TGCGCCAGCAGCCGAGACCGGGACGGAGGGGAGCAGTACTTC	CASSRDRDGGEQYF
TRBV20-1	TRBD2	TRBJ2-7	-	TGCAGTGCCGCGGGACTAGCGGGAGTCGAGCAGTACTTC	CSAAGLAGVEQYF
TRBV18	-	TRBJ2-3	few	TGTGCCAGCTCACCACGTGTATCGGATACGCAGTATTTT	CASSPRVSDTQYF
TRBV7-9	-	TRBJ1-2	-	TGTGCCAGCAGCCCTCAGAGGGAGGTCTATGGCTACACCTTC	CASSPQREVYGYTF
TRBV9	TRBD2	TRBJ2-5	-	TGTGCCAGCAGCGTAGCGTCTAGCGGGACGGAGACCCAGTACTTC	CASSVASSGTETQYF
TRBV20-1	-	TRBJ1-2	-	TGCAGTGCTAGAGAGGGCCGGGCAGGCTATGGCTACACCTTC	CSAREGRAGYGYTF
TRBV29-1	-	TRBJ2-3	few	TGCAGCGTTGAATGGGGGATCACAGATACGCAGTATTTT	CSVEWGITDTQYF
TRBV4-1	-	TRBJ1-5	few	TGCGCCAGCAGCCAGGGGCCCGTCAATCAGCCCCAGCATTTT	CASSQGPVNQPQHF
TRBV4-2	-	TRBJ2-7	-	TGTGCCAGCAGCCAAGAACTCGGAAGCTCCTACGAGCAGTACTTC	CASSQELGSSYEQYF
TRBV5-1	TRBD2	TRBJ2-1	few	TGCGCCAGCAGCTTTAAACTAGCGGGATCATACAATGAGCAGTTCTTC	CASSFKLAGSYNEQFF
TRBV11-3	TRBD1	TRBJ2-5	-	TGTGCCAGCAGCCTGACAGGGGGAGACCAAGAGACCCAGTACTTC	CASSLTGGDQETQYF
TRBV25-1	-	TRBJ2-3	-	TGTGCCAGCAGTGAATGGAACACCTTAAGCACAGATACGCAGTATTTT	CASSEWNTLSTDTQYF
TRBV11-2	-	TRBJ2-2	few	TGTGCCAGCAGCTTAGGGGCGGTCGGGGAGCTGTTTTTT	CASSLGAVGELFF
TRBV6-1	TRBD2	TRBJ2-5	-	TGTGCCAGCAGTGAAATGGCGGGAGTGCGGGAGACCCAGTACTTC	CASSEMAGVRETQYF
TRBV2	-	TRBJ2-3	-	TGTGCCAGCAGTGCGGAACCACCAACAGATACGCAGTATTTT	CASSAEPPTDTQYF
TRBV5-4	-	TRBJ2-3	-	TGTGCCAGCAGCTCGGCCCAGCGGACTACCCCCACAGATACGCAGTATTTT	CASSSAQRTTPTDTQYF
TRBV7-9	-	TRBJ1-5	-	TGTGCCAGCAGCTCCACAGGGTCCGTGGGGCAGCCCCAGCATTTT	CASSSTGSVGQPQHF
TRBV19	-	TRBJ1-5	few	TGTGCCAGTAGTATTATGGGGGTTCAGCCCCAGCATTTT	CASSIMGVQPQHF
TRBV5-1	TRBD2	TRBJ2-7	-	TGCGCCAGCAGGATCCAAACTAGCGGGAGGGCGCGGGGCGAGCAGTACTTC	CASRIQTSGRARGEQYF
TRBV20-1	TRBD1	TRBJ1-5	-	TGCTGTGCTACGCCCATGTCGGGACAGGGGAGGCAGCCCCAGCATTTT	CCATPMSGQGRQPQHF
TRBV9	TRBD1	TRBJ1-1	-	TGTGCCAGCAGCGCGGACAGGCGGACGACTAACACTGAAGCTTTCTTT	CASSADRRTTNTEAFF
TRBV29-1	-	TRBJ2-7	few	TGCAGCGTTGGAAACTTCGGGGGCCCCTACGAGCAGTACTTC	CSVGNFGGPYEQYF
TRBV20-1	TRBD1	TRBJ2-7	few	TGCAGTGCCGACAGGGGCTACGAGCAGTACTTC	CSADRGYEQYF
TRBV5-1	TRBD1	TRBJ2-1	few	TGCGCCAGCAGTGGACAGGGGCAGGATGAGCAGTTCTTC	CASSGQGQDEQFF